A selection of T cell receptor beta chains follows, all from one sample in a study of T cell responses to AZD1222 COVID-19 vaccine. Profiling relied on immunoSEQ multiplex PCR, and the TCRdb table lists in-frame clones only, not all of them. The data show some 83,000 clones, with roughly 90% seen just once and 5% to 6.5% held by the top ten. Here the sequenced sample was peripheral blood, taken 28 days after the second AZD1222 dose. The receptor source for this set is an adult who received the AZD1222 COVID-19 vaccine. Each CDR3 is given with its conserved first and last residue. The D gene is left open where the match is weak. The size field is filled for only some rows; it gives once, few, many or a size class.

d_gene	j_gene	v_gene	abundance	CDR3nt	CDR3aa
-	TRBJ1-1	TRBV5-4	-	TGTGCCAGCAGCCTTAGAGGTCCATACACTGAAGCTTTCTTT	CASSLRGPYTEAFF
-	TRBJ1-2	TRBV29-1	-	TGCAGCGTTGCGGGTCGGAACTATGGCTACACCTTC	CSVAGRNYGYTF
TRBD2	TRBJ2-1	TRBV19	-	TGTGCCAGTAGTCCCGGGGGGGCCACCTACAATGAGCAGTTCTTC	CASSPGGATYNEQFF
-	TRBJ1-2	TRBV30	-	TGTGCCTGGAGCCTGCCGCCGGGTGGCTACACCTTC	CAWSLPPGGYTF
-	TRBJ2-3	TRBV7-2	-	TGTGCCAGCAGCTTTTACCAATTTGGAACTAGCACAGATACGCAGTATTTT	CASSFYQFGTSTDTQYF
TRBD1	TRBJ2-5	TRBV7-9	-	TGTGCCAGCAGCCTCACAGGGGAGCAGACCCAGTACTTC	CASSLTGEQTQYF
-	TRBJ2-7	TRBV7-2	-	TGTGCCAGCAGCTTAGCCGGCCGGTCCTACGAGCAGTACTTC	CASSLAGRSYEQYF
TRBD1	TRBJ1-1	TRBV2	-	TGTGCCAGCAGTACGACAGGGTTACGCGCTTTCTTT	CASSTTGLRAFF
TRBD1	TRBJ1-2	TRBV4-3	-	TGCGCCAGCAGCCAAGCATTAGGGGGGACAGGGCAGGGCTACACCTTC	CASSQALGGTGQGYTF
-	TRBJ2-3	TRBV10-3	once	TGTGCCATCAGTGAAAGGGATACGCAGTATTTT	CAISERDTQYF